This is a list of T cell receptor beta chains from one sample in a study of yellow fever vaccine responses in identical twins. TCRdb passed the RT-PCR reads through MiXCR, listing each CDR3 protein once. Of some 2,500 distinct CDR3 sequences listed, 70% to 90% are singletons. The sample in question was T cells from blood (PBMCs), unsorted or a sorted subset (not recorded which), obtained before or after yellow fever vaccination (not recorded which). All receptors derive from a woman younger than 35 who received the yellow fever vaccine. Each CDR3 is given with its conserved first and last residue. The order of the fields is CDR3 protein, CDR3 DNA, clone size, CDR3 length, J gene, D gene, V gene. D genes are given only for firm matches. Size is stated for part of the rows, as once, few or many counts, or as a class when the clone is expanded.

CDR3 protein: CATSRHRGYTEAFF
CDR3 DNA: TGTGCCACCAGCAGACACAGGGGCTACACTGAAGCTTTCTTT
clone size: few
CDR3 length: 14
J gene: TRBJ1-1
D gene: TRBD1
V gene: TRBV15

CDR3 protein: CASSSTGSQETQYF
CDR3 DNA: TGTGCCAGCAGCTCGACAGGTAGTCAAGAGACCCAGTACTTC
clone size: -
CDR3 length: 14
J gene: TRBJ2-5
D gene: -
V gene: TRBV11-3

CDR3 protein: CASREGSYEQYF
CDR3 DNA: TGTGCCAGCAGAGAGGGCTCCTACGAGCAGTACTTC
clone size: -
CDR3 length: 12
J gene: TRBJ2-7
D gene: -
V gene: TRBV7-9

CDR3 protein: CSVRGASTEAFF
CDR3 DNA: TGCAGCGTTCGGGGGGCGAGCACTGAAGCTTTCTTT
clone size: -
CDR3 length: 12
J gene: TRBJ1-1
D gene: -
V gene: TRBV29-1

CDR3 protein: CASSLAISYEQYF
CDR3 DNA: TGCGCCAGCAGCCTGGCCATCTCCTACGAGCAGTACTTC
clone size: -
CDR3 length: 13
J gene: TRBJ2-7
D gene: -
V gene: TRBV4-1

CDR3 protein: CATSRDRGGGPEQYF
CDR3 DNA: TGTGCCACCAGCAGAGATCGTGGGGGGGGTCCTGAGCAGTACTTC
clone size: -
CDR3 length: 15
J gene: TRBJ2-7
D gene: TRBD2
V gene: TRBV15

CDR3 protein: CAISGEGLAGPGELFF
CDR3 DNA: TGTGCCATCAGTGGGGAAGGACTAGCGGGCCCCGGGGAGCTGTTTTTT
clone size: -
CDR3 length: 16
J gene: TRBJ2-2
D gene: TRBD2
V gene: TRBV10-3

CDR3 protein: CASSKGGTATVELFF
CDR3 DNA: TGTGCCAGCAGCAAAGGTGGGACAGCCACGGTTGAGCTGTTTTTT
clone size: -
CDR3 length: 15
J gene: TRBJ2-2
D gene: -
V gene: TRBV21-1

CDR3 protein: CASSLGNEVTQFF
CDR3 DNA: TGTGCCAGCAGCTTAGGGAACGAAGTGACGCAGTTCTTC
clone size: -
CDR3 length: 13
J gene: TRBJ2-1
D gene: -
V gene: TRBV7-9

CDR3 protein: CASSQDSRRSNQPQHF
CDR3 DNA: TGTGCCAGCAGCCAAGATTCTCGCAGGAGCAATCAGCCCCAGCATTTT
clone size: -
CDR3 length: 16
J gene: TRBJ1-5
D gene: -
V gene: TRBV4-2

CDR3 protein: CSASGTNTDTQYF
CDR3 DNA: TGCAGCGCCTCCGGGACAAATACAGATACGCAGTATTTT
clone size: -
CDR3 length: 13
J gene: TRBJ2-3
D gene: -
V gene: TRBV29-1

CDR3 protein: CASSYSDSGSSYEQYF
CDR3 DNA: TGTGCCAGCAGTTACTCAGATAGCGGGAGCTCCTACGAGCAGTACTTC
clone size: few
CDR3 length: 16
J gene: TRBJ2-7
D gene: TRBD2
V gene: TRBV6-5